This note documents a single TCR beta chain sequence. This entry is derived from a study of cytomegalovirus exposure and HLA in healthy donors. V lost 1 base to trimming and J lost 3 bases; unmatched junction nucleotides: 4. Per the germline V gene, CDR1 is SGHAT and CDR2 is FQDESV (reference sequence). The CDR3 has 15 amino acids. Only in-frame clones appear in the TCRdb table, and some are missing; sequencing was by immunoSEQ multiplex PCR. This sample has about 79,000 clones, with 80% to 95% found just once. Sequencing input: PBMCs. The chain carries TRBV11-1 and TRBJ2-7; 9 bases match TRBD1. The sequence derives from a woman younger than 45 in good health and CMV-seronegative. DNA of the CDR3: TGTGCCAGCAGCTTAGGGCGGACAGGGGTCTACGAGCAGTACTTC. Translated: CASSLGRTGVYEQYF.